The subject of this entry is one T cell receptor (beta chain). Its target antigen remains unknown. No qualities accompany the bases; no much larger clone lies one base away. The library was prepared using the immunoSEQ multiplex PCR assay. The immuneACCESS repertoire file appears here via TCRdb, limited to in-frame rearrangements. These files lack a portion of the clones; in checked studies, under half of the deficit traces to unresolved V genes, and the cause of the others is not known. Present in this sample are more than 25,000 clones, around 94% of which were seen just once. 6.6% of the sample lies in the top ten. The germline V gene sets CDR1 to MNHEY and CDR2 to SVGAGI. The CDR3 has 12 amino acids, counting the end cysteine and phenylalanine. Only the CDR3 part of the read is kept: 36 bases, read in frame from the first base. V is reduced by 5 bases and J by 7 bases, leaving a spacing of 9 bases between them.

The data stem from a study of control samples from healthy donors and cancer patients (dated by TCRdb to 2019 to 2021). This receptor chain uses TRBV6-5 and TRBJ2-1; the D gene is unclear. The sample taken for sequencing was blood. The origin of this receptor is a man between 60 and 70 years old in good health. The nucleotides read TGTGCCAGCAGTATGGACGGGAATGAGCAGTTCTTC. Translated, this is CASSMDGNEQFF.